These 12 T cell receptor beta chains originate from one sample sequenced in a study of shared clonotypes between healthy human individuals. This table comes from immunoSEQ multiplex PCR, and its TCRdb copy is limited to in-frame clones, with some not included. Of more than 400,000 clones in the sample, about 96% were seen once. The sample comprised naive CD4+ T cells sorted from blood. Stated subset: CD45RA+ positively selected. These receptors all come from a woman aged 25-40 years in good health.

The rearrangement uses TRBV2 and TRBJ2-7; D call uncertain. The CDR3 contains 14 residues. V lost 7 bases to trimming and J lost 0 bases, with 13 bases between them. Germline loops: CDR1 SNHLY, CDR2 FYNNEI. The CDR3 reads CASIWTWSSYEQYF. The DNA for the CDR3 is TGTGCCAGCATATGGACGTGGAGCTCCTACGAGCAGTACTTC.

DNA for the CDR3: TGTGCCAGCAGCTCAACCGGGGTATTCATGAACACTGAAGCTTTCTTT. This gives the protein CASSSTGVFMNTEAFF. The chain joins TRBV5-5 to TRBJ1-1; D gene ambiguous. CDR1 and CDR2 (germline): SGHKS, YYEKEE (reference sequence). Trimming took 3 bases from V and 0 from J, leaving 15 bases between them. The CDR3 extends over 16 amino acids.

This clone was seen just once. V is TRBV23-1 and J is TRBJ1-3; D unclear. TRBV23-1 belongs to the ORF category, with a function that is uncertain. V was shortened by 6 bases and J by 1 base, with 13 bases between the two germline ends. The CDR3 extends over 15 amino acids. CDR3 sequence: CASRIHFTSGNTIYF. In DNA form, the CDR3 reads TGCGCCAGCAGGATCCATTTTACTTCTGGAAACACCATATATTTT.

This clone was recorded once. V is TRBV28 and J is TRBJ2-6; D is undetermined. The CDR3 has 14 amino acids. Trimming left V 3 bases short and J 3 bases short, with 6 bases between. Germline CDR1 reads MDHEN; CDR2 reads SYDVKM. CDR3 in DNA: TGTGCCAGCAGTTTTGAATATGGGGCCAACGTCCTGACTTTC. The encoded protein is CASSFEYGANVLTF.

The chain recombines TRBV18 with TRBJ2-7; the match to TRBD1 covers 9 bases. This CDR3 spans 16 amino acids. The germline V gene has CDR1 KGHSH and CDR2 LQKENI. With V trimmed by 6 bases and J by 6 bases, 15 bases remained unmatched. In DNA, the CDR3 is TGTGCCAGCTCCCTACGGGACAGGGTGGGGTCCGCCGAGCAGTACTTC. Translating it yields CASSLRDRVGSAEQYF.

The rearrangement uses TRBV19 and TRBJ2-5, with 7 bases that match TRBD2. There are 15 residues in the CDR3. Germline V gene sequence: CDR1 LNHDA, CDR2 SQIVND (reference sequence). The trim removed 3 bases at V and 5 bases at J, leaving 9 bases unmatched. In DNA form, the CDR3 reads TGTGCCAGTAGTATGGTGGGAGGGCCTCCCGAGACCCAGTACTTC. Protein: CASSMVGGPPETQYF.

This clone appeared once. V is TRBV29-1 and J is TRBJ2-1; maybe TRBD2 (6 bases). The CDR3 extends over 12 amino acids. Trimming shortened V by 8 bases and J by 6 bases, and 14 bases separated the two germline ends. Germline lookup yields CDR1 SQVTM and CDR2 ANQGSEA. The CDR3 is CSSQTSFNEQFF. The CDR3 DNA reads TGCAGCTCCCAGACTAGTTTCAATGAGCAGTTCTTC.

The chain joins TRBV25-1 to TRBJ2-5; 9 bases fit TRBD1. After removal of 4 bases from V and 5 bases from J, the junction contained 8 bases not matched to a gene. This CDR3 has 15 residues. Germline CDR1 is MGHDK and CDR2 is SYGVNS. In nucleotides, the CDR3 is TGTGCCAGCAGTGGCCCGGGACAGGGATGGGAGACCCAGTACTTC. Residues: CASSGPGQGWETQYF.

The CDR3, as DNA: TGTGCCAGTAGCCCAGGGGTCCCAGGGGGCCTCCTTTTGGATGAGCAGTTCTTC. Translated, it gives CASSPGVPGGLLLDEQFF. The chain joins TRBV19 to TRBJ2-1, with 8 bases identical to TRBD1. The ends lost 6 bases at V and 8 bases at J; junction bases unmatched: 21. This CDR3 region has 18 residues. CDR1 LNHDA and CDR2 SQIVND come from the germline V gene (reference sequence).

The chain uses TRBV2 and TRBJ2-7, with D perhaps TRBD2 (5 bases). The CDR3 spans 14 residues. V was cut by 6 bases and J by 0 bases, with 12 bases left in between. Looked up from germline, CDR1 is SNHLY and CDR2 is FYNNEI. The CDR3 nucleotides are TGTGCCAGCAGAGCGGATTCGGGCTCCTACGAGCAGTACTTC. Translation gives CASRADSGSYEQYF.

The chain employs TRBV28 and TRBJ1-2, with unresolved D. Germline V gene data show CDR1 as MDHEN and CDR2 as SYDVKM. The CDR3 runs 12 residues. Trimming took off 7 bases at V and 8 bases at J, with 14 bases between the two ends. Here the CDR3 reads CASNGRPRGYTF. For the CDR3, the DNA is TGTGCCAGCAACGGGCGGCCTCGGGGCTACACCTTC.

The CDR3 region has the DNA TGCGCCAGCAGCTTGGGAGGGTCTGTTGGCACAGATACGCAGTATTTT. This encodes CASSLGGSVGTDTQYF. This chain connects TRBV5-1 to TRBJ2-3, with a possible D match to TRBD2 (5 bases). Germline V gene data show CDR1 as SGHRS and CDR2 as YFSETQ. V lost 0 bases and J lost 1, with 12 bases in between. CDR3 length: 16 residues. The full variable domain, with the rest looked up from reference TRBV5-1 and TRBJ2-3, is KAGVTQTPRYLIKTRGQQVTLSCSPISGHRSVSWYQQTPGQGLQFLFEYFSETQRNKGNFPGRFSGRQFSNSRSEMNVSTLELGDSALYLCASSLGGSVGTDTQYFGPGTRLTVL.